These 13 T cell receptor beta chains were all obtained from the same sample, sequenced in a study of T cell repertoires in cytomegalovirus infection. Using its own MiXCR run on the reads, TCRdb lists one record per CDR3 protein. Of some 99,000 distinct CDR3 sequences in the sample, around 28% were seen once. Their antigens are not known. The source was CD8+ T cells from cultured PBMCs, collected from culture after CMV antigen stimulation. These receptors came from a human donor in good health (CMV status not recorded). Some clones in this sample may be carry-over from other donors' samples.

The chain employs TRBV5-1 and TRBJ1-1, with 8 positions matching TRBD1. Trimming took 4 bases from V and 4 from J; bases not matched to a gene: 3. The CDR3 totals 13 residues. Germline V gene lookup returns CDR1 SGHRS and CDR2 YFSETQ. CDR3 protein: CASSGQGGTEAFF. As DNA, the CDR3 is TGCGCCAGCAGCGGACAGGGAGGCACTGAAGCTTTCTTT. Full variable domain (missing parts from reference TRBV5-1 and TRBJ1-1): KAGVTQTPRYLIKTRGQQVTLSCSPISGHRSVSWYQQTPGQGLQFLFEYFSETQRNKGNFPGRFSGRQFSNSRSEMNVSTLELGDSALYLCASSGQGGTEAFFGQGTRLTVV.

CDR3 coding DNA: TGTGCCAGTATCGGTAGCAATCAGCCCCAGCATTTT. Its protein is CASIGSNQPQHF. This sequence joins TRBV19 and TRBJ1-5; no clear D. V lost 7 bases to trimming and J lost 0 bases, with 4 bases between them. The CDR3 sequence is 12 residues long. CDR1 and CDR2 from the germline V gene are LNHDA and SQIVND (reference sequence). Full variable domain (remainder filled in from reference TRBV19 and TRBJ1-5): DGGITQSPKYLFRKEGQNVTLSCEQNLNHDAMYWYRQDPGQGLRLIYYSQIVNDFQKGDIAEGYSVSREKKESFPLTVTSAQKNPTAFYLCASIGSNQPQHFGDGTRLSIL.

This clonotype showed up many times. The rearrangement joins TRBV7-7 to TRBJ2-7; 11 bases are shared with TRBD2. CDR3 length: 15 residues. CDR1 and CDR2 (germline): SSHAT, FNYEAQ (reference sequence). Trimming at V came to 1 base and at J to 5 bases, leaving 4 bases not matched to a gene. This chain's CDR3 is CASSLGSGGADEQYF. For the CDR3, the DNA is TGTGCCAGCAGCTTAGGTAGCGGGGGGGCGGACGAGCAGTACTTC.

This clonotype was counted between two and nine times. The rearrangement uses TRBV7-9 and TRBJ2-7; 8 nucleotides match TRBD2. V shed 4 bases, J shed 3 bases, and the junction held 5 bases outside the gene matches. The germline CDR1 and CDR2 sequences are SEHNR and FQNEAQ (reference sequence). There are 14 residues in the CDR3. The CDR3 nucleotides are TGTGCCAGCAGCTCGGGGGGGCCGTTCTACGAGCAGTACTTC. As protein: CASSSGGPFYEQYF.

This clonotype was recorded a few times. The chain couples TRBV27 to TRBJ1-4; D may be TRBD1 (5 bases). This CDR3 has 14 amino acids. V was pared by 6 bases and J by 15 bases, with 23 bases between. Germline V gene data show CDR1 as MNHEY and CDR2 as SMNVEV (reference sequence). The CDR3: CASSRGPGSFKVFF. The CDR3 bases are TGTGCCAGCAGCCGAGGCCCAGGGTCCTTTAAGGTGTTTTTT.

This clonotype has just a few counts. The CDR3 is CASSAGTSGGDTQYF. CDR3 DNA sequence: TGTGCCAGCAGTGCCGGGACTAGCGGCGGAGATACGCAGTATTTT. The genes are TRBV27 and TRBJ2-3; 11 positions match TRBD2. The trim removed 5 bases at V and 5 bases at J, leaving 6 bases unmatched. Germline CDR1 is MNHEY and CDR2 is SMNVEV (reference sequence). The CDR3 contains 15 residues.

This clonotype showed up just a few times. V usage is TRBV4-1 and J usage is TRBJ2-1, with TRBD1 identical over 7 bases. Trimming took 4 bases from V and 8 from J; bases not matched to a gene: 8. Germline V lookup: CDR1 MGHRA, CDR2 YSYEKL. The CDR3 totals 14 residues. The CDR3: CASSPIVQGYEQFF. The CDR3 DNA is TGCGCCAGCAGCCCGATAGTACAGGGGTATGAGCAGTTCTTC.

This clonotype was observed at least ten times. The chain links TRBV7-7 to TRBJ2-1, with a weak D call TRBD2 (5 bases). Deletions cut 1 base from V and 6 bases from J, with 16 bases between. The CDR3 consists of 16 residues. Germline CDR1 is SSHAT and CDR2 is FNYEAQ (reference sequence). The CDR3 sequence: CASSLGMASSSNEQFF. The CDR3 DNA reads TGTGCCAGCAGCTTAGGTATGGCTAGCTCGAGCAATGAGCAGTTCTTC.

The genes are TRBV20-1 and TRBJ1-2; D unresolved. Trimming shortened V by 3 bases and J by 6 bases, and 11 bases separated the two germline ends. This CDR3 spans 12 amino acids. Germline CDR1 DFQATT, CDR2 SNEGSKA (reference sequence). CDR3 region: CSASGRDDGYTF. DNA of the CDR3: TGCAGTGCTAGTGGTAGAGATGATGGCTACACCTTC.

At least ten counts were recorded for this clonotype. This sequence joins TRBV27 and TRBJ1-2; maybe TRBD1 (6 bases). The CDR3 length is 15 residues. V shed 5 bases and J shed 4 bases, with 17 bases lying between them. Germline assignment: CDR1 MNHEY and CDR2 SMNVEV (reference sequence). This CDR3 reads CASSPTPQGLYGYTF. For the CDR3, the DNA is TGTGCCAGCAGTCCCACCCCCCAGGGGCTCTATGGCTACACCTTC.

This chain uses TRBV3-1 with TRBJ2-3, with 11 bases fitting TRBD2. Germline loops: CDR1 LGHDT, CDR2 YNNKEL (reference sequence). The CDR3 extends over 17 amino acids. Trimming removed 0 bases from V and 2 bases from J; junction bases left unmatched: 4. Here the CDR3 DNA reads TGTGCCAGCAGCCAAGAACTAGCGGGGGACCTCACAGATACGCAGTATTTT. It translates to CASSQELAGDLTDTQYF.

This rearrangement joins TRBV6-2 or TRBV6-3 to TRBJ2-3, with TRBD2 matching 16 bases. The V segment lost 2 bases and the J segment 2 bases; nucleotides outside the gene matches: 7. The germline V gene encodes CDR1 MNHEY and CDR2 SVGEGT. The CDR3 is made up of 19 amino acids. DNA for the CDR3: TGTGCCAGCAGTTACACCGGGACTAGCGGGGGGGCCACCACAGATACGCAGTATTTT. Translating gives CASSYTGTSGGATTDTQYF.

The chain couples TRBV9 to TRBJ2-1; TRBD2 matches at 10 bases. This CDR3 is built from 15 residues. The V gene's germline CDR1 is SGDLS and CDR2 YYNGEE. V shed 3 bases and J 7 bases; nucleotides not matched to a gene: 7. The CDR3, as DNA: TGTGCCAGCAGCGGGGATAGCGGGGGGTTAAATGAGCAGTTCTTC. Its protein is CASSGDSGGLNEQFF. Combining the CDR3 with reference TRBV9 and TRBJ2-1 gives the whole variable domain DSGVTQTPKHLITATGQRVTLRCSPRSGDLSVYWYQQSLDQGLQFLIQYYNGEERAKGNILERFSAQQFPDLHSELNLSSLELGDSALYFCASSGDSGGLNEQFFGPGTRLTVL.